This is a list of T cell receptor beta chains from one sample in a study. TCRdb recomputed calls from the 5' RACE reads with MiXCR, one row per CDR3 protein. The data hold approximately 23,000 distinct CDR3 sequences, with roughly 33% observed a single time. The sequenced material came from tumor-infiltrating naive CD4+ T cells sorted from the breast tumor. These receptors all stem from a female donor with breast cancer. The CDR3 runs from the conserved cysteine through the conserved F or W. The D gene is left open where the match is weak. Clone size is given for some rows only: seen once, a few or many times, or a class if the clone is expanded.

D gene | J gene | V gene | clone size | CDR3 DNA | CDR3 protein
- | TRBJ2-7 | TRBV5-1 | - | TGCGCCAGCAGTGCACAGGTGGGCTACGAGCGGTACTTC | CASSAQVGYERYF
- | TRBJ1-1 | TRBV7-2 | - | TGTGCCAGCAGCCCAGGGCACTGGACTGAAGCTTTCTTT | CASSPGHWTEAFF
TRBD2 | TRBJ2-7 | TRBV4-1 | - | TGCGCCAGCAGCCAACAGGGACTAGCGGAAGCAGGCGAGCAGAACTTC | CASSQQGLAEAGEQNF
TRBD2 | TRBJ2-1 | TRBV5-1 | few | TGCGCCAGCAGCGCCCTCCCGGGACTAGCGGGAGGAGATGAGCAGTTCTTC | CASSALPGLAGGDEQFF
TRBD1 | TRBJ1-1 | TRBV6-5 | many | TGTGCCAGCAGTTACGATGGGACAGGGATCGGCACTGAAGCTTTCTTT | CASSYDGTGIGTEAFF
- | TRBJ1-5 | TRBV6-6 | - | TGTGCCAGCAGTTACATAATTGGTCTGGGGGGAAAAGAACCCAATCAGCCCCAGCATTTT | CASSYIIGLGGKEPNQPQHF
- | TRBJ2-1 | TRBV4-1 | many | TGCGCCAGCAGCCAGGCGACGGTCAACAATAAGCAGTTCTTC | CASSQATVNNKQFF
- | TRBJ1-5 | TRBV19 | once | TGTGCCAGTAGTAGACCAGGGGCTCAGCCCCAGCATTTT | CASSRPGAQPQHF
- | TRBJ1-1 | TRBV24-1 | many | TGTGCCACCAGTGATTCCGGACAGTTGAACACTGAAGCTTTCTTT | CATSDSGQLNTEAFF
TRBD1 | TRBJ2-5 | TRBV7-3 | medium-sized | TGTGCCAGCAGCTTAGGACAGGGGGAGACCCAGTACTTC | CASSLGQGETQYF
TRBD1 | TRBJ1-2 | TRBV5-1 | few | TGCGCCAGCAGCTGGGACAGTTCGTATGGCTACACCTTC | CASSWDSSYGYTF
- | TRBJ1-5 | TRBV20-1 | - | TGCAGTGCTAGTCCGGGGGGGAGTAGTCAGCCCCAGCATTTT | CSASPGGSSQPQHF
TRBD2 | TRBJ2-1 | TRBV6-1 | many | TGTGCCAGCAGTGCAAACGGACTAGCGGGAGTCGGTAACAATGAGCAGTTCTTC | CASSANGLAGVGNNEQFF
TRBD1 | TRBJ1-1 | TRBV19 | - | TGTGCCAGTAGTATTGGGACAGGGGGACACACTGAAGCTTTCTTT | CASSIGTGGHTEAFF
- | TRBJ1-1 | TRBV29-1 | many | TGCAGCGTTGCACTAACCGAAGCGGGGACTGAAGCTTTCTTT | CSVALTEAGTEAFF
- | TRBJ2-1 | TRBV7-8 | - | TGTGTCAGCGGTCCATCCCTTTACAATGAGCAGTTCTTC | CVSGPSLYNEQFF
- | TRBJ2-1 | TRBV4-1 | many | TGCGCCAGCAGCCAAGGAAAGGGGCACGAGGCCAACTACAATGAGCAGTTCTTC | CASSQGKGHEANYNEQFF
TRBD2 | TRBJ2-1 | TRBV5-1 | many | TGCGCCAGCAGCCTGAGCGGGAGGAGCTCCTACAATGAGCAGTTCTTC | CASSLSGRSSYNEQFF
TRBD2 | TRBJ2-1 | TRBV7-9 | many | TGTGCCAGCAGCTTACCAGCCCTAGCGGGGTCCCGCAATGAGCAGTTCTTC | CASSLPALAGSRNEQFF
- | TRBJ2-1 | TRBV20-1 | - | TGCAGTGGTAGCTCCGGGAACTCCTACAATGAGCAGTTCTTC | CSGSSGNSYNEQFF
- | TRBJ2-7 | TRBV5-5 | medium-sized | TGTGCCAGCAGGGAGGGGCCGGCCTACGAGCAGTACTTC | CASREGPAYEQYF
TRBD2 | TRBJ2-1 | TRBV5-1 | many | TGCGCCAGCAGCTTACAGACTAGCGGGAGAAATGAGCAGTTCTTC | CASSLQTSGRNEQFF
TRBD2 | TRBJ2-3 | TRBV5-1 | once | TGCGCCAGCAGCTACAGGACTAGCGACACAGATACGCAGTATTTT | CASSYRTSDTDTQYF
- | TRBJ2-5 | TRBV6-6 | - | TGTGCCAGCAGTTACTTGGCGGTGGGGGCATTTGGGGAGACCCAGTACTTC | CASSYLAVGAFGETQYF
TRBD1 | TRBJ2-1 | TRBV6-1 | many | TGTGCCAGCGTACCCGGGACAGGGAATCCCTACAATGAGCAGTTCTTC | CASVPGTGNPYNEQFF
- | TRBJ2-2 | TRBV9 | many | TGTGCCAGCAGGGGGGGAGGAATTACCGGGGAGCTGTTTTTT | CASRGGGITGELFF
TRBD2 | TRBJ2-3 | TRBV4-1 | many | TGCGCCAGCAGCCTTCCGGGACTAGGGGCAGATACGCAGTATTTT | CASSLPGLGADTQYF
- | TRBJ2-7 | TRBV4-1 | - | TGCGCCAGCAGCCAACGACTGCTTACAGGGATTGGGTACGAGCAGTACTTC | CASSQRLLTGIGYEQYF
- | TRBJ1-1 | TRBV5-5 | medium-sized | TGTGCCAGCAGCCCGAGGGGAGCCAACACTGAAGCTTTCTTT | CASSPRGANTEAFF
- | TRBJ1-2 | TRBV20-1 | few | TGCAGTGTGGGGGGGGGAGGGAGTAACTATGGCTACACCTTC | CSVGGGGSNYGYTF
- | TRBJ2-7 | TRBV9 | medium-sized | TGTGCCAGCAGCGTAGGCTCTTGGGCCTACGAGCAGTACTTC | CASSVGSWAYEQYF
TRBD2 | TRBJ2-1 | TRBV6-6 | once | TGTGCCAGCAGTTCACGGACTAGCGGGATTAATGAGCAGTTCTTC | CASSSRTSGINEQFF
- | TRBJ1-2 | TRBV5-1 | - | TGTGCCAGCAGCTTGGACGGGGGCACATCTGGCTACACCTTC | CASSLDGGTSGYTF
TRBD2 | TRBJ2-1 | TRBV6-5 | once | TGTGCCAGCAGTCTAGCGGGCTATTACAATGAGCAGTTCTTC | CASSLAGYYNEQFF
- | TRBJ2-2 | TRBV9 | - | TGTGCCAGCAGCGGCGACAGGAAGTCCCCCAACACCGGGGAGCTGTTTTTT | CASSGDRKSPNTGELFF
TRBD1 | TRBJ2-7 | TRBV6-6 | - | TGTGCCAGCAGTTACAACCGGGACAGGGGGCTGGAGCAGTACTTC | CASSYNRDRGLEQYF
TRBD1 | TRBJ1-1 | TRBV4-2 | many | TGTGCCAGCAGCCAACGGGACAGAGCGAACACTGAAGCTTTCTTT | CASSQRDRANTEAFF
- | TRBJ2-7 | TRBV11-2 | medium-sized | TGTGCCAGCAGCACAAGGGTAGGCCGGGGCCCCTACGAGCAGTACTTC | CASSTRVGRGPYEQYF
TRBD1 | TRBJ2-7 | TRBV5-1 | - | TGCGCCAGCAGCTTGGCGGGGACAGGGAGGACATCCCCACACTTC | CASSLAGTGRTSPHF
TRBD1 | TRBJ2-7 | TRBV20-1 | many | TGCAGTGCTAGCAGGCAGACAGGGGCGGCCTACGAGCAGTACTTC | CSASRQTGAAYEQYF
- | TRBJ2-7 | TRBV6-6 | - | TGTGCCAGCAGTTCCGCGACACTCGAGCAGTACTTC | CASSSATLEQYF
TRBD1 | TRBJ1-1 | TRBV12-3/TRBV12-4 | - | TGTGCCAGCAGTGTCGAGGGGGCGAACTCTGAAGCTCTCTTT | CASSVEGANSEALF